This passage covers 3 T cell receptor beta chains from one sample sequenced in a study of molecular identifiers for immune sequencing clone quantification. A single record per CDR3 protein comes from TCRdb applying MiXCR to the PCR reads. The sample yields approximately 54,000 distinct CDR3 sequences, under 30% seen once. The sequenced sample was naive CD8+ T cells from blood, with Jurkat cell RNA spiked in. Subset specified: FACS-sorted CD8+CD4-CCR7+CD45RA+ naive T cells. These receptors were obtained from a human donor in good health. Some libraries in this study had Jurkat cell RNA spiked in.

Note on this clonotype: It may be a read error: a sequence one base away is much more abundant. V gene TRBV7-9 combines with J gene TRBJ2-1, with D possibly being TRBD2 (5 bases). The CDR3 loop spans 12 amino acids. CDR1 and CDR2 (germline): SEHNR, FQNEAQ (reference sequence). CDR3 sequence (DNA): TGTGCCAGCAGCCTCACTTTCTGGGAGCAGCTCTTC. This sequence encodes CASSLTFWEQLF.

This clonotype was counted many times. The CDR3 spells CASSLRDTELTDTQYF. The CDR3 region has the DNA TGTGCCAGCAGCCTCCGGGACACCGAACTCACAGATACGCAGTATTTT. This chain links TRBV7-9 with TRBJ2-3; maybe TRBD1 (6 bases). Trimming removed 5 bases from V and 2 bases from J, with 17 bases in between. From germline, CDR1 is SEHNR and CDR2 FQNEAQ (reference sequence). This CDR3 has 16 residues. Variable domain in full (rest from reference TRBV7-9 and TRBJ2-3): DTGVSQNPRHKITKRGQNVTFRCDPISEHNRLYWYRQTLGQGPEFLTYFQNEAQLEKSRLLSDRFSAERPKGSFSTLEIQRTEQGDSAMYLCASSLRDTELTDTQYFGPGTRLTVL.

Notes on this clonotype: A read error may be the cause here, since a much bigger clone is one base away. The V gene is TRBV28, the J gene TRBJ1-2; 8 bases fit TRBD1. The CDR3 spans 15 residues. Germline assignment: CDR1 MDHEN and CDR2 SYDVKM. With 4 bases clipped from V and 5 bases from J, the junction kept 9 bases outside the gene matches. The CDR3 spells CASSSTPGQEYGYTF. The CDR3 bases are TGTGCCAGCAGTTCAACCCCGGGACAGGAGTATGGCTACACCTTC.